The T cell receptor (beta chain) described here comes from a study of graft-versus-host responses after intestinal transplantation. Germline V gives CDR1 SGHAT, CDR2 FQNNGV. With 5 bases removed from V and 8 bases from J, the gap between germline ends came to 15 bases. The CDR3 runs 13 residues. This clone was seen more than once but under ten times. Profiled with immunoSEQ multiplex PCR; TCRdb holds only in-frame clones, not every one. The sample records nearly 9,500 clones, about 33% being singletons. Responder cells labeled with CFSE (approximately 200,000) were co-plated with irradiated stimulator cells labeled with violet dye (approximately 200,000).

The sequenced sample was alloreactive CD8+ T cells from a mixed lymphocyte reaction culture, obtained before transplantation. Subset indicated: CFSE-low proliferating T cells sorted from approximately six-day pre-transplant mixed lymphocyte reaction (GvH or HvG direction). The chain uses TRBV11-2 and TRBJ1-2; a weak D match, TRBD1 (5 bases). The receptor comes from a human patient who was an organ donor for intestinal transplantation. CDR3 protein: CASSPTGPKGYTF. The CDR3 nucleotides are TGTGCCAGCAGCCCAACAGGCCCCAAGGGCTACACCTTC. Complete variable domain (other parts from reference TRBV11-2 and TRBJ1-2): EAGVAQSPRYKIIEKRQSVAFWCNPISGHATLYWYQQILGQGPKLLIQFQNNGVVDDSQLPKDRFSAERLKGVDSTLKIQPAKLEDSAVYLCASSPTGPKGYTFGSGTRLTVV.